The source of this T cell receptor (beta chain) is a study of long-term antiretroviral therapy in people with HIV. Study-wide context: Some samples came about a decade before the 2015 immediate-ART recommendation, and these were the earliest.

CDR3 length: 16 residues. V shed 7 bases, J shed 5 bases, and the junction held 16 bases outside the gene matches. From germline, CDR1 is MGHDK and CDR2 SYGVNS. About this clone: The antigen is not known.

Study outcomes and limitations: Blood draws took place between the mid-2000s and the late 2010s and possibly involved older ART regimens. Increased diversity was seen after ART, yet it remained lower than in transplant donor controls.

At survey level, the immunoSEQ assay was run in its v3.0 version. Data came from immunoSEQ multiplex PCR; TCRdb stores just in-frame clones and leaves some out. The table records 20,000 to 30,000 clones, 75% to 90% of them present only once. The chain couples TRBV25-1 to TRBJ1-1; 7 nucleotides match TRBD1. Specimen: unsorted PBMCs, collected 0.4 years after starting antiretroviral therapy. The TCR originated in a man aged 50 to 60 with HIV. The CDR3 sequence is CASTDRDSGIGTEAFF. CDR3 DNA sequence: TGTGCCAGCACTGACCGGGACAGCGGGATCGGGACTGAAGCTTTCTTT. The whole variable domain, remainder taken from reference TRBV25-1 and TRBJ1-1, is EADIYQTPRYLVIGTGKKITLECSQTMGHDKMYWYQQDPGMELHLIHYSYGVNSTEKGDLSSESTVSRIRTEHFPLTLESARPSHTSQYLCASTDRDSGIGTEAFFGQGTRLTVV.